This TCR beta chain came from a study of post-analysis software for immune sequencing data. About the study: The courses of disease that were included comprised relapsing-remitting, secondary progressive and progressive-relapsing multiple sclerosis. Study observations and caveats: Comparison with controls showed significantly lower normalized Chao1 diversity in multiple sclerosis patients. Batch-matched samples strongly co-clustered by F measure. Roughly five TRBV segments appeared more often in patients than in controls, and TRBV5-6, TRBV5-1 and TRBV20-1 were among these.

This clonotype was counted between two and nine times. Its antigen remains unidentified. Unique molecular identifiers were present in the TCR beta cDNA libraries. One entry per CDR3 protein, called by TCRdb with MiXCR from the PCR reads. The sample holds 450,000 to 650,000 distinct CDR3 sequences, roughly 45% seen once. The germline V gene has CDR1 SQVTM and CDR2 ANQGSEA. V trimming: 5 bases; J trimming: 5 bases; junction bases outside the gene matches: 17. This CDR3 is 16 amino acids long. This clonotype originated in a girl between 5 and 17 years old with multiple sclerosis. The rearrangement joins TRBV29-1 to TRBJ1-2; TRBD1 matches 7 bases. Sequences were obtained from blood. In nucleotides, the CDR3 is TGCAGCGTTACTATGTTTTATCCGGGACAGACATATGGCTACACCTTC. It codes for CSVTMFYPGQTYGYTF.